Below are 24 T cell receptor beta chains sequenced from a single sample in a study of blood T cell repertoires in COVID-19. Produced via immunoSEQ multiplex PCR; TCRdb's table is partial and in-frame only. The top ten hold 5% to 6.5% of the sample, which has 25,000 to 30,000 clones, 85% to 90% seen once. Sequencing was performed on peripheral blood. The receptors derive from a human donor in a cohort sampled during active COVID-19.

The rearrangement links TRBV7-3 to TRBJ2-3; 10 nucleotides line up with TRBD2. The CDR3 has 17 residues. Germline-derived CDR1 and CDR2 are SGHTA and FQGTGA. Losses at the gene ends were 2 bases for V and 4 bases for J; bases not matched to a gene: 9. Here the CDR3 reads CASSLEGAGGLADTQYF. The CDR3 DNA is TGTGCCAGCAGCTTAGAGGGAGCGGGGGGGCTGGCAGATACGCAGTATTTT. Supplemented by reference TRBV7-3 and TRBJ2-3, the full variable domain reads GAGVSQTPSNKVTEKGKYVELRCDPISGHTALYWYRQSLGQGPEFLIYFQGTGAADDSGLPNDRFFAVRPEGSVSTLKIQRTERGDSAVYLCASSLEGAGGLADTQYFGPGTRLTVL.

Comment on this clone: Other DNA sequences of this sample code for an identical CDR3. The chain uses TRBV5-1 and TRBJ1-1; 7 positions agree with TRBD1. Per the germline V gene, CDR1 is SGHRS and CDR2 is YFSETQ. V dropped 4 bases and J dropped 0; count of bases not matched to a gene: 3. This CDR3 has 14 residues. This CDR3 reads CASSLGQVNTEAFF. The DNA for the CDR3 is TGCGCCAGCAGCCTAGGACAGGTGAACACTGAAGCTTTCTTT.

The chain joins TRBV7-9 to TRBJ2-3; D not resolved. Trimming took off 5 bases at V and 2 bases at J, with 11 bases between the two ends. Per the germline V gene, CDR1 is SEHNR and CDR2 is FQNEAQ (reference sequence). The CDR3 sequence is 14 residues long. CDR3 nucleotide sequence: TGTGCCAGCAGCACCCAGACTTTCACAGATACGCAGTATTTT. Its translation is CASSTQTFTDTQYF.

The chain employs TRBV27 and TRBJ1-5; D uncertain. The CDR3 totals 16 residues. V lost 0 bases, J lost 0 bases, and 9 bases lay in between. Germline V gene sequence: CDR1 MNHEY, CDR2 SMNVEV (reference sequence). The DNA for the CDR3 is TGTGCCAGCAGTTTATCGAACAGAAATAGCAATCAGCCCCAGCATTTT. Residues: CASSLSNRNSNQPQHF.

The chain joins TRBV5-6 to TRBJ1-6; TRBD1 agrees at 8 bases. Germline loops: CDR1 SGHDT, CDR2 YYEEEE. V shed 4 bases and J 3 bases; nucleotides not matched to a gene: 6. This CDR3 region has 16 residues. For the CDR3, the DNA is TGTGCCAGCAGCCTGCTAACAGGGGGCTATAATTCACCCCTCCACTTT. As protein: CASSLLTGGYNSPLHF.

The chain joins TRBV7-9 to TRBJ2-2, with D perhaps matching TRBD1 (5 bases). V was clipped by 3 bases and J by 7 bases, with 15 bases between them. This CDR3 is 15 amino acids long. Germline V lookup: CDR1 SEHNR, CDR2 FQNEAQ (reference sequence). This CDR3 reads CASSLGRSSSGELFF. The DNA for the CDR3 is TGTGCCAGCAGCTTGGGGCGGAGCAGTAGCGGGGAGCTGTTTTTT.

The chain is built from TRBV30 and TRBJ2-2; 14 bases align to TRBD2. Germline trimming cut 5 bases from V and 0 bases from J; bases unmatched to any gene: 5. Germline CDR1 GTSNPN, CDR2 SVGIG (reference sequence). This CDR3 contains 17 residues. The CDR3 here is CAWGGLAGETNTGELFF. The CDR3 nucleotides are TGTGCCTGGGGGGGACTAGCGGGGGAAACGAACACCGGGGAGCTGTTTTTT.

The chain uses TRBV3-1 (or the pseudogene TRBV3-2) and TRBJ1-3; D may be TRBD1 (5 bases). Trimming stripped 0 bases from V and 0 bases from J, with 18 bases between. CDR1 and CDR2 from the germline V gene are LGHDT and YNNKEL (reference sequence). This CDR3 region has 19 residues. The CDR3 loop reads CASSQDGPGSGFSGNTIYF. CDR3 nucleotide sequence: TGTGCCAGCAGCCAAGACGGTCCAGGGTCAGGTTTCTCTGGAAACACCATATATTTT.

The CDR3 coding sequence is TGTGCCAGCAGCTTTCGATCCGGATATCTAGTCTATGGCTACACCTTC. Amino acids: CASSFRSGYLVYGYTF. The chain has TRBV11-2 and TRBJ1-2; D is undetermined. Trimming stripped 3 bases from V and 4 bases from J, with 18 bases between. CDR1 and CDR2 from the germline V gene are SGHAT and FQNNGV. The CDR3 consists of 16 residues.

V is TRBV24-1 and J is TRBJ1-5; D remains ambiguous. Trimming left V 5 bases short and J 0 bases short, with 19 bases between. Looked up from germline, CDR1 is KGHDR and CDR2 is SFDVKD. The CDR3 is 18 residues long. The CDR3, as DNA: TGTGCCACCAGTGCCGCAGGTTTGAGCTCGAATAGCAATCAGCCCCAGCATTTT. This gives the protein CATSAAGLSSNSNQPQHF.

V is TRBV6-5 and J is TRBJ2-7; D call uncertain. The germline V gene has CDR1 MNHEY and CDR2 SVGAGI. This CDR3 is 12 amino acids long. The V end was cut by 6 bases, the J end by 2 bases, with 8 bases between. The CDR3 loop is CASRVTAYEQYF. For the CDR3, the DNA is TGTGCCAGCAGAGTTACAGCCTACGAGCAGTACTTC.

This chain joins TRBV7-6 and TRBJ2-5, with 9 bases lining up with TRBD1. Germline loops: CDR1 SGHVS, CDR2 FNYEAQ. The CDR3 sequence is 14 residues long. V lost 1 base, J lost 3 bases, and 0 bases stayed unmatched. The CDR3 sequence: CASSLGTGEETQYF. The CDR3 bases are TGTGCCAGCAGCTTAGGGACAGGGGAAGAGACCCAGTACTTC.

The chain links TRBV3-1 (or the pseudogene TRBV3-2) to TRBJ2-1, with TRBD2 matching 7 bases. The CDR3 runs 17 residues. With V trimmed by 0 bases and J by 2 bases, 7 bases remained unmatched. In germline, CDR1 is LGHDT, CDR2 YNNKEL (reference sequence). The CDR3 loop reads CASSQERSGTPYNEQFF. The CDR3 DNA reads as TGTGCCAGCAGCCAAGAAAGGAGCGGGACCCCCTACAATGAGCAGTTCTTC.

This clone has a single count. The chain links TRBV29-1 to TRBJ2-3, with 7 positions matching TRBD1. The J segment lost 2 bases and the V segment lost 3 bases, leaving 5 bases of the junction unmatched. Germline CDR1 is SQVTM and CDR2 is ANQGSEA. This CDR3 contains 14 residues. The CDR3 spells CSVDVGQDTDTQYF. CDR3 coding DNA: TGCAGCGTTGACGTAGGACAGGACACAGATACGCAGTATTTT.

The chain carries TRBV6-4 and TRBJ2-2; 12 bases match TRBD2. The CDR3 length is 15 residues. Germline trimming cut 4 bases from V and 4 bases from J; bases unmatched to any gene: 1. Germline V gene data show CDR1 as MRHNA and CDR2 as SNTAGT. CDR3 in amino acids: CASSASGGGTGELFF. CDR3 coding DNA: TGTGCCAGCAGTGCTAGCGGGGGGGGCACCGGGGAGCTGTTTTTT.

J is TRBJ2-3 and V is TRBV28, with 7 bases identical to TRBD1. Germline V lookup: CDR1 MDHEN, CDR2 SYDVKM. The V and J ends lost 7 bases and 9 bases, in that order; junction bases with no gene match: 4. This CDR3 region has 11 residues. The CDR3 reads CASMGTVTQYF. The CDR3 DNA reads TGTGCCAGCATGGGGACAGTCACGCAGTATTTT.

The rearrangement uses TRBV19 and TRBJ2-6; maybe TRBD2 (6 bases). Germline CDR1 is LNHDA and CDR2 is SQIVND (reference sequence). CDR3 size: 16 residues. V lost 5 bases, J lost 2 bases, and 13 bases lay in between. The CDR3 DNA is TGTGCCAGTAGTGTCTCTAGCGTCCCTGGGGCCAACGTCCTGACTTTC. As protein: CASSVSSVPGANVLTF.

The rearrangement joins TRBV7-2 to TRBJ2-5; 10 bases align to TRBD1. This CDR3 comprises 14 residues. CDR1 is SGHTA and CDR2 is FQGNSA in the germline V gene. With V trimmed by 6 bases and J by 5 bases, 6 bases remained unmatched. For the CDR3, the DNA is TGTGCCAGCAGTAAGGACAGGGGGATTGAGACCCAGTACTTC. This codes for CASSKDRGIETQYF. Variable domain in full (rest from reference TRBV7-2 and TRBJ2-5): GAGVSQSPSNKVTEKGKDVELRCDPISGHTALYWYRQSLGQGLEFLIYFQGNSAPDKSGLPSDRFSAERTGGSVSTLTIQRTQQEDSAVYLCASSKDRGIETQYFGPGTRLLVL.

V usage is TRBV9 and J usage is TRBJ2-3; a weak D match, TRBD2 (5 bases). V was pared by 0 bases and J by 6 bases, with 17 bases between. The CDR3 has 16 amino acids. The germline CDR1 and CDR2 sequences are SGDLS and YYNGEE. The CDR3 loop is CASSVAPGSKVDTQYF. The CDR3 DNA sequence: TGTGCCAGCAGCGTAGCTCCGGGGTCGAAGGTGGATACGCAGTATTTT.

V and J are TRBV6-5 and TRBJ1-5, with a tentative D call TRBD1 (5 bases). CDR3 length equals 13 residues. Between the trimmed V and J ends, which lost 6 bases and 5 bases, there was a span of 11 bases. Per the germline V gene, CDR1 is MNHEY and CDR2 is SVGAGI. The CDR3 loop reads CASSDSFDQPQHF. The CDR3 DNA reads TGTGCCAGCAGCGACAGTTTTGATCAGCCCCAGCATTTT.

The chain carries TRBV6-5 and TRBJ2-3, with 10 bases matching TRBD1. J was trimmed by 7 bases and V by 10 bases; bases with no gene match: 11. CDR3 size: 14 residues. CDR1 and CDR2 from the germline V gene are MNHEY and SVGAGI. CDR3 nucleotides: TGTGCCACCCGAAAAGGACAGGGGGTGAATACGCAGTATTTT. It codes for CATRKGQGVNTQYF.

The gene calls are TRBV5-8 and TRBJ1-5; the match to TRBD1 covers 9 bases. Germline lookup yields CDR1 SGHTS and CDR2 YDEGEE. This CDR3 is 16 amino acids long. With V trimmed by 4 bases and J by 7 bases, 12 bases remained unmatched. CDR3 in DNA: TGTGCCAGCAGCGGGGGACAGGGAATGATCGGGCAGCCCCAGCATTTT. Translation gives CASSGGQGMIGQPQHF.

The chain links TRBV9 to TRBJ2-3, with D unresolved. CDR1 and CDR2 (germline): SGDLS, YYNGEE. The CDR3 covers 12 residues. V was pared by 4 bases and J by 2 bases, with 5 bases between. CDR3 DNA sequence: TGTGCCAGCAGCTCCAACACAGATACGCAGTATTTT. As protein: CASSSNTDTQYF.

This chain joins TRBV6-5 and TRBJ2-1; 7 bases are a match to TRBD1. The germline V gene has CDR1 MNHEY and CDR2 SVGAGI. The CDR3 totals 15 residues. The ends lost 2 bases at V and 6 bases at J; junction bases unmatched: 7. CDR3 protein: CASSYGWTGSNEQFF. In DNA, the CDR3 is TGTGCCAGCAGTTACGGATGGACAGGATCCAATGAGCAGTTCTTC.